This T cell receptor (beta chain) was found in a study of blood T cell repertoires in COVID-19. Background on the study: Samples of COVID-19 (acute and convalescent) were obtained from the United States, Italy and Spain. Nucleic acid was either cDNA or gDNA, and it came from T cells, B-cell-depleted T cells, or PBMCs.

This CDR3 contains 14 residues. Germline CDR1 and CDR2: SGHTS and YDEGEE. V shed 5 bases, J shed 4 bases, and the junction held 6 bases outside the gene matches. Profiled with immunoSEQ multiplex PCR; TCRdb holds only in-frame clones, not every one. The sample holds around 300,000 clones; about nine tenths are singletons and the top ten take approximately 2.2%. This TCR derives from a man in his fifties with acute or convalescent COVID-19. The chain links TRBV5-8 to TRBJ2-5; 9 bases agree with TRBD1. Sequencing was done on a sample of peripheral blood. Here the CDR3 reads CASRQTGGRETQYF. The CDR3 region has the DNA TGTGCCAGCAGACAAACAGGGGGCCGAGAGACCCAGTACTTC.